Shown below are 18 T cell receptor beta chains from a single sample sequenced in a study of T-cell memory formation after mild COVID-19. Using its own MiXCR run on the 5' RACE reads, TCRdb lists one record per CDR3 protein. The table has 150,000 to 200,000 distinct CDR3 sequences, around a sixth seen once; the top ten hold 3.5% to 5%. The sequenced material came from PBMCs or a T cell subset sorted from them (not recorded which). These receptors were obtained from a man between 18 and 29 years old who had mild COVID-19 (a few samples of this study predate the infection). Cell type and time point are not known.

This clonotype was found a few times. CDR3 DNA: TGCGCCAGCAGCCTAATACCGGGAAACACCATATATTTT. Translating it yields CASSLIPGNTIYF. The rearrangement links TRBV5-1 to TRBJ1-3; D remains unclear. V lost 4 bases and J lost 4, with 9 bases in between. The CDR3 length is 13 residues. Germline V gives CDR1 SGHRS, CDR2 YFSETQ.

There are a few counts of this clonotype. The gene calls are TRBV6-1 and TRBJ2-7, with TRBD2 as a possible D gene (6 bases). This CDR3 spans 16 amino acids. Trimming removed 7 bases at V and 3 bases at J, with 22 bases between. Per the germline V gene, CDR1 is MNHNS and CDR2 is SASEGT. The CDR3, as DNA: TGTGCCAGCACCCACTCGGGACTCTCCTCGAGCTACGAGCAGTACGTC. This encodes CASTHSGLSSSYEQYV.

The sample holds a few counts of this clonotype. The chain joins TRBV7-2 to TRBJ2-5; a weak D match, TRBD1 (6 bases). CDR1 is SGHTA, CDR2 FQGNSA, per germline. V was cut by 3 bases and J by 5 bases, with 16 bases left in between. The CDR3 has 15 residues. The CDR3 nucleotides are TGTGCCAGCAGCTTGAGACAGGCGTTACAGGAGACCCAGTACTTC. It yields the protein CASSLRQALQETQYF.

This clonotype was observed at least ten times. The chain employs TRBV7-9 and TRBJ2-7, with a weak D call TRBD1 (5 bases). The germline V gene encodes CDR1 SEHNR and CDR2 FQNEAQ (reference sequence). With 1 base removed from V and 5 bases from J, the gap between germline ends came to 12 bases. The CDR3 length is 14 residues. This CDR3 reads CASSLGSGRNEQYF. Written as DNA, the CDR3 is TGTGCCAGCAGCTTAGGGTCAGGGCGGAACGAGCAGTACTTC.

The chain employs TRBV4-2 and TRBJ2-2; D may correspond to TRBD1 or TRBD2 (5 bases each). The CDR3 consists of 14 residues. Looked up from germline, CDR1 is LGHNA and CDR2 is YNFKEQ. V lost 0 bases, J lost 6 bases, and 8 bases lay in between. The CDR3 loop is CASSQDRESGELFF. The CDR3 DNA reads TGTGCCAGCAGCCAAGACAGGGAGTCCGGGGAGCTGTTTTTT.

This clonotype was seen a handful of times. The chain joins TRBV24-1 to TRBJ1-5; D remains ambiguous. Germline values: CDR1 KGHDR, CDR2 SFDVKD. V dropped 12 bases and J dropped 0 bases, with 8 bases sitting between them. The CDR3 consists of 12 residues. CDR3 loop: CAAGDSNQPQHF. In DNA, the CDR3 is TGTGCCGCTGGAGATAGCAATCAGCCCCAGCATTTT.

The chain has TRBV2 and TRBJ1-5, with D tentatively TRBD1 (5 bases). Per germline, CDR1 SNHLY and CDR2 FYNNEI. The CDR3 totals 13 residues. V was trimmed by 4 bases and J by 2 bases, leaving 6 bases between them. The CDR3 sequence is CASSGGGNQPQHF. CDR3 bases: TGTGCCAGCAGTGGAGGGGGCAATCAGCCCCAGCATTTT. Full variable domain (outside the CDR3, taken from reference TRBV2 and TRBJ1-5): EPEVTQTPSHQVTQMGQEVILRCVPISNHLYFYWYRQILGQKVEFLVSFYNNEISEKSEIFDDQFSVERPDGSNFTLKIRSTKLEDSAMYFCASSGGGNQPQHFGDGTRLSIL.

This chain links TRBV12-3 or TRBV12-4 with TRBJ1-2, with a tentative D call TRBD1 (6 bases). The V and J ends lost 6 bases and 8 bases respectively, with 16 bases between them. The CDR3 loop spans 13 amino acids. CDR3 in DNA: TGTGCCAGCAGAGGACAGTTGGGGGGGGGCTACACCTTC. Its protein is CASRGQLGGGYTF.

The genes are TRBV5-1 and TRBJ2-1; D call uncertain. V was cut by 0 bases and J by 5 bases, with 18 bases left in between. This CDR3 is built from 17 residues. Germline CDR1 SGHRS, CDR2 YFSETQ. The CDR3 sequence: CASSLVILLGSHNEQFF. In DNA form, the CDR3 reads TGCGCCAGCAGCTTGGTGATCTTATTGGGCAGCCACAATGAGCAGTTCTTC.

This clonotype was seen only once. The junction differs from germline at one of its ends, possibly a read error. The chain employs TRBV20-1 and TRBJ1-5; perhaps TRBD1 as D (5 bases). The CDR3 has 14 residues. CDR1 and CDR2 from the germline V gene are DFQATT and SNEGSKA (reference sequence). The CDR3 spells CSAKLDSVNQPQHF. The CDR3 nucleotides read TGCAGTGCAAAACTCGACAGCGTCAATCAGCCACAGCATTTT.

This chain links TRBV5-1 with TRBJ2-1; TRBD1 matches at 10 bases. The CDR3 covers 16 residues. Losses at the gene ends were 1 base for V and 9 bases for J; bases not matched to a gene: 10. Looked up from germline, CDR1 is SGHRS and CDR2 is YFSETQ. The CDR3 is CASSLPRQGAGSEQFF. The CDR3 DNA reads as TGCGCCAGCAGCTTGCCCAGACAGGGGGCCGGTAGTGAGCAGTTCTTC.

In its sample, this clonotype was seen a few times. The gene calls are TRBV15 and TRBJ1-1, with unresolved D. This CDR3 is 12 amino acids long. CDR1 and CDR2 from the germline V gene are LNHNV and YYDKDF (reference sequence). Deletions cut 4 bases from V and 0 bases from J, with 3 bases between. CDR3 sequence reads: CATSNMNTEAFF. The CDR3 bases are TGTGCCACCAGCAATATGAACACTGAAGCTTTCTTT. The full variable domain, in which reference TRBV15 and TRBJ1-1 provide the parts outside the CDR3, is DAMVIQNPRYQVTQFGKPVTLSCSQTLNHNVMYWYQQKSSQAPKLLFHYYDKDFNNEADTPDNFQSRRPNTSFCFLDIRSPGLGDTAMYLCATSNMNTEAFFGQGTRLTVV.

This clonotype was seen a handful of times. CDR3 in DNA: TGCGCCAGCAGCACGACTAGCGGGGGGCAAAATGAGCAGTTCTTC. This sequence encodes CASSTTSGGQNEQFF. J is TRBJ2-1 and V is TRBV5-1, with 13 bases matching TRBD2. Germline loops: CDR1 SGHRS, CDR2 YFSETQ. Trimming at V came to 4 bases and at J to 7 bases, leaving 5 bases not matched to a gene. The CDR3 is 15 amino acids.

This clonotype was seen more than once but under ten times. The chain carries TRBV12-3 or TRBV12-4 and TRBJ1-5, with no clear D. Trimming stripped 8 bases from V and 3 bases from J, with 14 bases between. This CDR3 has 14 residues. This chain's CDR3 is CASVSGTVNQPQHF. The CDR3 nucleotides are TGTGCCAGCGTGAGTGGTACGGTCAATCAGCCCCAGCATTTT.

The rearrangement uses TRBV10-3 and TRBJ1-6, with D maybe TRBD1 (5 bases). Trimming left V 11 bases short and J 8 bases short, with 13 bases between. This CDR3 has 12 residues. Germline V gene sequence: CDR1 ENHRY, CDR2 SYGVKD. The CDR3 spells CAAGQGYSPLHF. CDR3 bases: TGTGCCGCGGGGCAGGGCTATTCACCCCTCCACTTT.

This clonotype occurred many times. CDR3 loop: CASSYSDSTDTQYF. CDR3 nucleotide sequence: TGCGCCAGCAGCTACAGCGACAGCACAGATACGCAGTATTTT. The chain is built from TRBV5-1 and TRBJ2-3; D remains ambiguous. From germline, CDR1 is SGHRS and CDR2 YFSETQ. With 3 bases removed from V and 0 bases from J, the gap between germline ends came to 8 bases. This CDR3 has 14 amino acids.

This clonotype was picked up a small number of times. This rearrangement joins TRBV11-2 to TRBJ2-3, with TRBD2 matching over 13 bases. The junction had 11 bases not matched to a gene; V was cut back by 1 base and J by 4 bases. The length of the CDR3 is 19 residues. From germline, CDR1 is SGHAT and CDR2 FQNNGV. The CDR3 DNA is TGTGCCAGCAGCTTAGTTGGGACTAGCGGGATCCCGGGGGCAGATACGCAGTATTTT. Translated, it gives CASSLVGTSGIPGADTQYF.

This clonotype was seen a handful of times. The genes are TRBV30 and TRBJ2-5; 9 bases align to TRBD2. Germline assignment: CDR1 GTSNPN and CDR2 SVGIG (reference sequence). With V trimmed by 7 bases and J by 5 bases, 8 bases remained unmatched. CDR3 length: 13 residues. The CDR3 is CAFGAGGRETQYF. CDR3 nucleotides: TGTGCCTTCGGAGCGGGGGGTAGGGAGACCCAGTACTTC.